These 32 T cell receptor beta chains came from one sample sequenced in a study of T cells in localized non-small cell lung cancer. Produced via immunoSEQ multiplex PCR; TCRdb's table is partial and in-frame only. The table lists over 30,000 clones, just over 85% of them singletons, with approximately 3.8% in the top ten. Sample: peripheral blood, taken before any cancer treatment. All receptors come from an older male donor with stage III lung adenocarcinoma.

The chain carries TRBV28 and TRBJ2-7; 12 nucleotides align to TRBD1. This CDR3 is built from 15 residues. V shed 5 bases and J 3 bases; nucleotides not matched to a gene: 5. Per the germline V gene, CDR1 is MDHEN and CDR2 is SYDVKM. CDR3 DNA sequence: TGTGCCAGCAGTCCCGGGACAGGGGGCGGCTACGAGCAGTACTTC. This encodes CASSPGTGGGYEQYF.

The CDR3 coding sequence is TGTGCCACCTCCCCGGGGCCGAGAGGAGAGCAGTACTTC. Protein sequence: CATSPGPRGEQYF. The chain recombines TRBV6-6 with TRBJ2-7; possibly TRBD1 or TRBD2 for D (5 bases each). Germline assignment: CDR1 MNHNY and CDR2 SVGAGI (reference sequence). The CDR3 is 13 residues long. V lost 10 bases to trimming and J lost 7 bases, with 20 bases between them.

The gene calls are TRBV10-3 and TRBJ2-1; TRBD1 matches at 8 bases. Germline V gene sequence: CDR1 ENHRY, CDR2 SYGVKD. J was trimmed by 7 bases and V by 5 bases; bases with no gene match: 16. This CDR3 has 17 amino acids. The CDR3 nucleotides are TGTGCCATCAGTTCCCCCAGGGGGCTGATGTTTTCGAATGAGCAGTTCTTC. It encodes CAISSPRGLMFSNEQFF.

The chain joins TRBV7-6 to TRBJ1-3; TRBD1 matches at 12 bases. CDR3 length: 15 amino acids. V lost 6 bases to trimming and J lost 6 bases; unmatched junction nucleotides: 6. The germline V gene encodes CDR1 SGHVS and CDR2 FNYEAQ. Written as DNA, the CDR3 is TGTGCCAGCAGGTCGGGACAGGGGGCAGAAAACACCATATATTTT. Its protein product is CASRSGQGAENTIYF.

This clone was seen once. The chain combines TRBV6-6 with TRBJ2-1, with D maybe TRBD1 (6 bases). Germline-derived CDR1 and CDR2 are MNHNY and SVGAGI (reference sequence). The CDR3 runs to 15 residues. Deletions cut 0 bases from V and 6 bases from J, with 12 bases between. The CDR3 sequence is CASSYSGQGSNEQFF. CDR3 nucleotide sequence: TGTGCCAGCAGTTACTCAGGTCAGGGGTCCAATGAGCAGTTCTTC.

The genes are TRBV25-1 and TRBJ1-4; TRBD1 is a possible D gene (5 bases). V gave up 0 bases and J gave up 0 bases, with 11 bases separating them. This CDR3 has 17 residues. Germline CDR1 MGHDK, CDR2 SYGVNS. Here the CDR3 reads CASSEYRQSATNEKLFF. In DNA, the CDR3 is TGTGCCAGCAGTGAATATCGACAGTCTGCAACTAATGAAAAACTGTTTTTT.

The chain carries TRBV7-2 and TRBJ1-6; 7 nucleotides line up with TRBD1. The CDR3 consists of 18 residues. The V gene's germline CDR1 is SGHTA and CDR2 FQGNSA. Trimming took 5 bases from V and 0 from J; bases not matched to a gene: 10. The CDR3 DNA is TGTGCCAGCAGCCTACGGGACAGAGAAAGCTCCTATAATTCACCCCTCCACTTT. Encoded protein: CASSLRDRESSYNSPLHF.

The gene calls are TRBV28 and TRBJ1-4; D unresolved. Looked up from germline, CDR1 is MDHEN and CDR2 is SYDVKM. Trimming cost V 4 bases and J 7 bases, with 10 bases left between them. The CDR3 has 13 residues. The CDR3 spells CASSYGPGEKLFF. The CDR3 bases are TGTGCCAGCAGTTATGGGCCAGGTGAAAAACTGTTTTTT.

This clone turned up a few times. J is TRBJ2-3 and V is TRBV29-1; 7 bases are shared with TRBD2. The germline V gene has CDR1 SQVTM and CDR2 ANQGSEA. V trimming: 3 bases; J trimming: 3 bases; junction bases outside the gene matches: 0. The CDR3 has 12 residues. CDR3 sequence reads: CSVDGGTDTQYF. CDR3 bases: TGCAGCGTTGACGGGGGGACAGATACGCAGTATTTT.

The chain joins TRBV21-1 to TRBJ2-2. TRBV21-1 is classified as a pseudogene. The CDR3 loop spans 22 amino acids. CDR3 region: CASSALCTEKSRGGSNTGELFF. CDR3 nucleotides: TGTGCCAGCAGCGCACTTTGCACAGAAAAGTCCAGGGGGGGCTCGAACACCGGGGAGCTGTTTTTT.

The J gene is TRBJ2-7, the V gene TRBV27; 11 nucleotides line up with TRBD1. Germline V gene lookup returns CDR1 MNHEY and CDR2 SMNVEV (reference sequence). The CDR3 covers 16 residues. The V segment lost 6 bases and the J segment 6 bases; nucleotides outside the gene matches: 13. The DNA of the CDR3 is TGTGCCAGCAGGCCCAACCGGGACAGGGGGTTCGTCGAGCAGTACTTC. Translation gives CASRPNRDRGFVEQYF.

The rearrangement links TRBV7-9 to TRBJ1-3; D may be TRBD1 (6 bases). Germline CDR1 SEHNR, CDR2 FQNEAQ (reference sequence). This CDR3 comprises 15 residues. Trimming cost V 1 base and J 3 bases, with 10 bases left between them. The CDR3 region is CASSLVSGDGNTIYF. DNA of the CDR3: TGTGCCAGCAGCTTAGTATCAGGGGATGGAAACACCATATATTTT.

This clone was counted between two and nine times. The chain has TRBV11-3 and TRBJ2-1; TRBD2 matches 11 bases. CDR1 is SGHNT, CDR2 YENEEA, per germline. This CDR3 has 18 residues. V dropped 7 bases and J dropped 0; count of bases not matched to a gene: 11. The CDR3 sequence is CASTQKTTSGDSYNEQFF. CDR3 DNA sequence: TGTGCCAGCACCCAAAAGACGACTAGCGGGGACTCCTACAATGAGCAGTTCTTC.

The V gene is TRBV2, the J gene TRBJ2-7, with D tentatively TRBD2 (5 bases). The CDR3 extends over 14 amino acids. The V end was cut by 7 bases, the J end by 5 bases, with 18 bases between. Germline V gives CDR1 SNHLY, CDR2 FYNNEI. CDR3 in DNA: TGTGCCAGCACATACGATGAGGGTAGTGACGAGCAGTACTTC. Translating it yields CASTYDEGSDEQYF.

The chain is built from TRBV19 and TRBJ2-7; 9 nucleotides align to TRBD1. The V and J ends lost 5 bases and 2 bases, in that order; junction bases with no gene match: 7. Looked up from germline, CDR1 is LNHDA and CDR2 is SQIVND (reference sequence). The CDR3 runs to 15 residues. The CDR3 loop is CASSPRTGAAYEQYF. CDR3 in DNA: TGTGCCAGTAGTCCCCGGACAGGGGCGGCCTACGAGCAGTACTTC.

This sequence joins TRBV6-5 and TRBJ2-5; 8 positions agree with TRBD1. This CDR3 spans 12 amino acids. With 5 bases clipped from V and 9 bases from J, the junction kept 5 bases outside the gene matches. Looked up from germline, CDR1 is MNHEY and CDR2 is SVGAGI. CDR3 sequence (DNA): TGTGCCAGCAGTCGACAGGGGTGGTCCCAGTACTTC. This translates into CASSRQGWSQYF.

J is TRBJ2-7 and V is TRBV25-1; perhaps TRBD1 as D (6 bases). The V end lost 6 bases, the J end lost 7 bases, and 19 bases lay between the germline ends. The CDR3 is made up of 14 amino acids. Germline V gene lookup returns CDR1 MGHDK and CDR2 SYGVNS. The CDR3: CASRTLGGTGEQYF. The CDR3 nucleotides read TGTGCCAGCAGAACCTTAGGGGGTACAGGGGAGCAGTACTTC.

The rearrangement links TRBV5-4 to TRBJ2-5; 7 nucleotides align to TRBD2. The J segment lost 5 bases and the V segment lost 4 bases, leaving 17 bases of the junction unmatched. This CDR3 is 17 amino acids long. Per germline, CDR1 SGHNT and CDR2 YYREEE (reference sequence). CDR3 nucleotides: TGTGCCAGCAGCCCCTCAGCCAGCGGGGCTCTTCGGGAGACCCAGTACTTC. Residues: CASSPSASGALRETQYF.

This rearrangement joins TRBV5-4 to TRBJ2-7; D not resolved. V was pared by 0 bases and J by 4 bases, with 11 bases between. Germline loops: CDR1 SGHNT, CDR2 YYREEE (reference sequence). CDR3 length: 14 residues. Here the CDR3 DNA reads TGTGCCAGCAGCTTGGAAATTGCGGAGTACGAGCAGTACTTC. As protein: CASSLEIAEYEQYF.

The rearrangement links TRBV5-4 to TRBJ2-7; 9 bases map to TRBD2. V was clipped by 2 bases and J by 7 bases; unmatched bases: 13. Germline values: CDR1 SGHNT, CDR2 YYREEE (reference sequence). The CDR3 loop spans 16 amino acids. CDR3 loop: CASSLNGAGGPGEQYF. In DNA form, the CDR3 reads TGTGCCAGCAGCTTAAATGGCGCGGGAGGGCCGGGAGAGCAGTACTTC.

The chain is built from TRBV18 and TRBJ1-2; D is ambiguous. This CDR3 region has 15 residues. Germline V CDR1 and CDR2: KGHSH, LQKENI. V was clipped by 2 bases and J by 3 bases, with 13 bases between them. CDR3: CASSPMRWVDYGYTF. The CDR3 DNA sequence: TGTGCCAGCTCACCAATGCGGTGGGTGGACTATGGCTACACCTTC.

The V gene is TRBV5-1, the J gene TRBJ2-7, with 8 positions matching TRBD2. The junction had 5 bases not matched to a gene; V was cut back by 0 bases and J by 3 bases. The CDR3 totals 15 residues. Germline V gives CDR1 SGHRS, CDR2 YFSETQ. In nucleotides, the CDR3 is TGCGCCAGCAGCTTGGCGGGAGGGCCTAACTACGAGCAGTACTTC. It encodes CASSLAGGPNYEQYF.

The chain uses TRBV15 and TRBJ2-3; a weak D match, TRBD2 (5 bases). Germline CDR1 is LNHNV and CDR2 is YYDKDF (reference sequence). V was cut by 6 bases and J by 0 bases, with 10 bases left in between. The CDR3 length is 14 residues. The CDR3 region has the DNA TGTGCCACCAGTAACCCGGGGAGCACAGATACGCAGTATTTT. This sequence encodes CATSNPGSTDTQYF. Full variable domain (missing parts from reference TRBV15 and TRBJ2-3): DAMVIQNPRYQVTQFGKPVTLSCSQTLNHNVMYWYQQKSSQAPKLLFHYYDKDFNNEADTPDNFQSRRPNTSFCFLDIRSPGLGDTAMYLCATSNPGSTDTQYFGPGTRLTVL.

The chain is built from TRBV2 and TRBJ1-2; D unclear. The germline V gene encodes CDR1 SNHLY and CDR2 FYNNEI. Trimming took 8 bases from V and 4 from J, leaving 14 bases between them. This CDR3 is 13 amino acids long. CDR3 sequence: CASEDGLGYGYTF. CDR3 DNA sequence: TGTGCCAGCGAGGACGGCCTAGGCTATGGCTACACCTTC.

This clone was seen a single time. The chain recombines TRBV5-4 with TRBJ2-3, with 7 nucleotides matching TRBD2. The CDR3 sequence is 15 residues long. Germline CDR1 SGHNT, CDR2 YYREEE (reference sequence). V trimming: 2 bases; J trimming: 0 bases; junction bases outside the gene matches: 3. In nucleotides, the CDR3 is TGTGCCAGCAGCTTTGAGCGGGGAAGCACAGATACGCAGTATTTT. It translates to CASSFERGSTDTQYF.

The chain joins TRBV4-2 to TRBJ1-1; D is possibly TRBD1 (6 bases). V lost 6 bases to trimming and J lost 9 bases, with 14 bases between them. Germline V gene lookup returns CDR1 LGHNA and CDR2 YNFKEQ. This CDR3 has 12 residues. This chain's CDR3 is CASRAQGEKAFF. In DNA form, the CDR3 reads TGTGCCAGCAGGGCACAGGGCGAAAAAGCTTTCTTT.

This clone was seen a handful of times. DNA for the CDR3: TGTGCCAGCAGCCACCAATTCGGGGACAGGTCGCGGGACTCCTACGAGCAGTACTTC. It codes for CASSHQFGDRSRDSYEQYF. The rearrangement joins TRBV14 to TRBJ2-7, with 8 bases matching TRBD1. The CDR3 totals 19 residues. Trimming cost V 3 bases and J 0 bases; bases outside gene matches: 16. CDR1 and CDR2 (germline): SGHDN, FVKESK.

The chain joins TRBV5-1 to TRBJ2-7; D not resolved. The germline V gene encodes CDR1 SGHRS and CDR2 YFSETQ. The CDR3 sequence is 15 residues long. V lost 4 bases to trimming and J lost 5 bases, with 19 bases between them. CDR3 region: CASSDQRRLLHEQYF. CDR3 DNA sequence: TGCGCCAGCAGCGATCAAAGGCGTCTTCTACACGAGCAGTACTTC.

The DNA for the CDR3 is TGTGCCAGCACGACAGGGGGCCGCTCACCCCTCCACTTT. Protein sequence: CASTTGGRSPLHF. The gene calls are TRBV2 and TRBJ1-6; 10 bases match TRBD1. CDR1 SNHLY and CDR2 FYNNEI come from the germline V gene. V dropped 7 bases and J dropped 10; count of bases not matched to a gene: 4. CDR3 length equals 13 residues.

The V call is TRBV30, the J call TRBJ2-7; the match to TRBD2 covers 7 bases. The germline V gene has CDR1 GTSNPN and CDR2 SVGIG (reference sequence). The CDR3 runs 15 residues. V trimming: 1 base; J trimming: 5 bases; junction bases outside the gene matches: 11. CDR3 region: CAWSEGRREIDEQYF. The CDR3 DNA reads TGTGCCTGGAGTGAAGGTAGGCGGGAGATCGACGAGCAGTACTTC.

CDR3 nucleotide sequence: TGCGCCAGCAGCCCGGACCCGGGGCAGACCTCCTACGAGCAGTACTTC. Translation: CASSPDPGQTSYEQYF. The chain employs TRBV5-1 and TRBJ2-7; the D gene could be TRBD1 or TRBD2 (5 bases each). The length of the CDR3 is 16 residues. Trimming stripped 4 bases from V and 0 bases from J, with 17 bases between. Germline loops: CDR1 SGHRS, CDR2 YFSETQ. The whole variable domain, remainder taken from reference TRBV5-1 and TRBJ2-7, is KAGVTQTPRYLIKTRGQQVTLSCSPISGHRSVSWYQQTPGQGLQFLFEYFSETQRNKGNFPGRFSGRQFSNSRSEMNVSTLELGDSALYLCASSPDPGQTSYEQYFGPGTRLTVT.

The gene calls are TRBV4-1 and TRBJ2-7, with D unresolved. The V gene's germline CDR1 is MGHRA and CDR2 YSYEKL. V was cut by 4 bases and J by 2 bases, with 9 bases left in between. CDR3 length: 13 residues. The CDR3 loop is CASSRTETYEQYF. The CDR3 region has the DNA TGCGCCAGCAGCCGAACTGAAACCTACGAGCAGTACTTC.